This T cell receptor (beta chain) came from a study of siplizumab effects on memory and regulatory T cells. Study-wide points: The study found that siplizumab significantly reduced alloreactive sequences traceable to unstimulated CD4+ memory cells.

The V end was cut by 1 base, the J end by 7 bases, with 13 bases between. CDR3 length equals 14 residues. CDR1 MGHRA and CDR2 YSYEKL come from the germline V gene. Clones were read by immunoSEQ multiplex PCR, and TCRdb kept only the in-frame ones, dropping some. The table lists about 69,000 clones, 80% to 90% of them singletons, with about 1.7% in the top ten. Concerning this clone itself: Its antigen remains unidentified.

The TCR originated in a human donor in good health. The chain has TRBV4-1 and TRBJ2-5; D ambiguous. Sequences were obtained from Tregs sorted from blood. The CDR3 nucleotides read TGCGCCAGCAGCCAAGGTCGACCGCCCGGGACCCAGTACTTC. As protein: CASSQGRPPGTQYF.